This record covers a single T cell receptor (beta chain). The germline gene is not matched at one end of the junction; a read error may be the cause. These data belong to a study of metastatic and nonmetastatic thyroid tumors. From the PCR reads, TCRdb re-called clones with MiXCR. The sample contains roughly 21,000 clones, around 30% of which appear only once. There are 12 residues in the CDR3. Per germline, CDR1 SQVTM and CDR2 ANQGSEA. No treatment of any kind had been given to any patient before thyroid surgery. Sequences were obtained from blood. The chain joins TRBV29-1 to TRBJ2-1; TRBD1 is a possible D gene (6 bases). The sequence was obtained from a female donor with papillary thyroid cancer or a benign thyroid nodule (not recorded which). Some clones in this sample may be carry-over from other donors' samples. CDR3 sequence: CSEIQGPCEHFF. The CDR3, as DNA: TGCAGCGAAATACAGGGTCCATGTGAGCACTTCTTC.